The 11 T cell receptor beta chains reported below all come from one sample, sequenced in a study of shared clonotypes between healthy human individuals. Sequencing used immunoSEQ multiplex PCR; TCRdb keeps in-frame clones, though not all of them. Of over a million clones listed, approximately 98% are singletons. Sequencing used naive CD4+ T cells sorted from blood. Subset described: CD45RA+ positively selected. The source of these receptors is a man aged 25-40 years in good health.

The chain links TRBV29-1 to TRBJ2-1; the D gene is possibly TRBD2 (5 bases). V was shortened by 1 base and J by 8 bases, with 15 bases between the two germline ends. In germline, CDR1 is SQVTM, CDR2 ANQGSEA. The CDR3 runs 14 residues. In DNA form, the CDR3 reads TGCAGCGTTGAAGGAGTGTCTAGCAGAGATGAGCAGTTCTTC. Amino acids: CSVEGVSSRDEQFF.

CDR3 DNA sequence: TGTGCCAGCTCACCGCTAGGGTTAAAAGAGACTGTGCAGTACTTC. This sequence encodes CASSPLGLKETVQYF. The rearrangement joins TRBV18 to TRBJ2-7; D ambiguous. Germline V lookup: CDR1 KGHSH, CDR2 LQKENI. The length of the CDR3 is 15 residues. Trimming took off 3 bases at V and 9 bases at J, with 21 bases between the two ends.

The chain is built from TRBV6-4 and TRBJ2-7, with D maybe TRBD2 (7 bases). Trimming removed 4 bases from V and 1 base from J, with 14 bases in between. There are 15 residues in the CDR3. Germline V lookup: CDR1 MRHNA, CDR2 SNTAGT. In DNA form, the CDR3 reads TGTGCCAGCAGTGTCGAGGCGGGGGCGTCCTACGAGCAGTACTTC. It encodes CASSVEAGASYEQYF.

The V gene is TRBV11-2, the J gene TRBJ2-3; 7 nucleotides line up with TRBD2. Unmatched junction bases numbered 8, after V lost 5 bases and J lost 6 bases. The length of the CDR3 is 14 residues. From germline, CDR1 is SGHAT and CDR2 FQNNGV. Here the CDR3 reads CASSRRLSGDTQYF. The CDR3 nucleotides read TGTGCCAGCAGCCGACGCCTTAGCGGGGATACGCAGTATTTT.

This chain joins TRBV30 and TRBJ2-4; 8 bases agree with TRBD2. The length of the CDR3 is 15 residues. The V and J ends lost 4 bases and 5 bases, in that order; junction bases with no gene match: 10. Looked up from germline, CDR1 is GTSNPN and CDR2 is SVGIG (reference sequence). This chain's CDR3 is CAWTVGTSRENIQYF. The CDR3 nucleotides are TGTGCCTGGACCGTTGGGACTAGTCGGGAAAACATTCAGTACTTC.

This chain connects TRBV5-4 to TRBJ2-7, with 8 bases matching TRBD2. The CDR3 consists of 16 residues. The V segment lost 3 bases and the J segment 0 bases; nucleotides outside the gene matches: 8. In germline, CDR1 is SGHNT, CDR2 YYREEE (reference sequence). The CDR3: CASSSTFTSGSYEQYF. The CDR3 coding sequence is TGTGCCAGCAGCTCGACTTTTACTAGCGGCTCCTACGAGCAGTACTTC.

Notes on this clone: Other DNA sequences within the sample encode an identical CDR3. The V gene is TRBV7-9, the J gene TRBJ1-1; D might be TRBD1 (6 bases). CDR1 and CDR2 (germline): SEHNR, FQNEAQ (reference sequence). The CDR3 length is 15 residues. V was clipped by 0 bases and J by 0 bases, with 8 bases between them. The CDR3 nucleotides are TGTGCCAGCAGCTTAGCTCGGGGGCTGAACACTGAAGCTTTCTTT. This translates into CASSLARGLNTEAFF.

As to this clone: In the same sample, other DNA sequences code for this CDR3. The V and J genes are TRBV5-1 and TRBJ2-6; 7 bases match TRBD1. Germline V gene lookup returns CDR1 SGHRS and CDR2 YFSETQ. V shed 4 bases and J 1 base; nucleotides not matched to a gene: 2. The CDR3 covers 15 residues. The CDR3 DNA follows: TGCGCCAGCAGCCCGACAGGGTCTGGGGCCAACGTCCTGACTTTC. Its protein product is CASSPTGSGANVLTF.

V is TRBV19 and J is TRBJ1-1; D is possibly TRBD1 (6 bases). Trimming took 3 bases from V and 6 from J, leaving 20 bases between them. This CDR3 has 16 residues. The germline gives CDR1 LNHDA, CDR2 SQIVND (reference sequence). The CDR3 loop is CASSIRGAGMLAEAFF. In DNA, the CDR3 is TGTGCCAGTAGTATTCGGGGGGCAGGGATGTTAGCTGAAGCTTTCTTT.

The chain couples TRBV15 to TRBJ2-1, with D perhaps assigned TRBD1 or TRBD2 (5 bases each). Germline-derived CDR1 and CDR2 are LNHNV and YYDKDF (reference sequence). V lost 5 bases, J lost 6 bases, and 20 bases lay in between. The CDR3 covers 16 residues. CDR3: CATSSGDGRFGNEQFF. As DNA, the CDR3 is TGTGCCACCAGCTCTGGGGACGGCCGGTTTGGCAATGAGCAGTTCTTC. The whole variable domain, filled in from reference TRBV15 and TRBJ2-1, reads DAMVIQNPRYQVTQFGKPVTLSCSQTLNHNVMYWYQQKSSQAPKLLFHYYDKDFNNEADTPDNFQSRRPNTSFCFLDIRSPGLGDTAMYLCATSSGDGRFGNEQFFGPGTRLTVL.

J is TRBJ2-6 and V is TRBV27, with 10 bases fitting TRBD1. The CDR3 is 16 amino acids. Losses at the gene ends were 2 bases for V and 2 bases for J; bases not matched to a gene: 0. CDR1 is MNHEY, CDR2 SMNVEV, per germline (reference sequence). DNA of the CDR3: TGTGCCAGCAGTTTAGGGACAGGGGCTGGGGCCAACGTCCTGACTTTC. Residues: CASSLGTGAGANVLTF.